This T cell receptor (beta chain) was identified during a study of blood T cell repertoires in COVID-19. On the study more broadly: T cells, B-cell-depleted T cells, or PBMCs supplied cDNA or gDNA.

Original data processing: Amplifying reference gene primers gave estimates of nucleated cell counts. Clones were sequenced by immunoSEQ multiplex PCR, and TCRdb holds only the in-frame ones, with some missing. The V and J calls and the clone size are those of that table, but D and trimming were determined from the DNA. Found here are approximately 320,000 clones, roughly 89% of them singletons; the top ten hold approximately 12%. Seattle enrolled patients during active infection and tracked them longitudinally. Sequences were obtained from peripheral blood. The TCR sequence derives from a woman between 25 and 40 years old with COVID-19, enrolled during active disease.

CDR3 sequence: CAISSGTGLPEQYF. In DNA, the CDR3 is TGTGCCATCAGTTCCGGGACAGGGTTACCCGAGCAGTACTTC. V is TRBV10-3 and J is TRBJ2-7; 9 positions agree with TRBD1. The CDR3 totals 14 residues. Germline V gene data show CDR1 as ENHRY and CDR2 as SYGVKD. V dropped 5 bases and J dropped 6; count of bases not matched to a gene: 8.